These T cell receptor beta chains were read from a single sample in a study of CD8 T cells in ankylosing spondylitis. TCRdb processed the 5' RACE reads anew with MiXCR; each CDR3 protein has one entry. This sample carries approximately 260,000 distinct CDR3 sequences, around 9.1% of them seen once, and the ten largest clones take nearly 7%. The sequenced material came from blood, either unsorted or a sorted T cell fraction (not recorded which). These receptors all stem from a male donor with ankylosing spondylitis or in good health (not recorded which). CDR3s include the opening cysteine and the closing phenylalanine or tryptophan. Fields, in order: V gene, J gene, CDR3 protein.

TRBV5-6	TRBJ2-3	CASSLGVHRLAGGTDTQYF
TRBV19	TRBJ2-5	CASSRAEQETQYF
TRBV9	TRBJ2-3	CASSAGLGTDTQYF
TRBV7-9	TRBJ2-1	CASSSGNQYEQFF
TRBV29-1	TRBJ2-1	CSVVSGHNNEQFF
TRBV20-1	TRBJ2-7	CSARARDSGGTEQYF
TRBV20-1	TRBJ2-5	CSASPGAPQETQYF
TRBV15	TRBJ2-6	CATSRGASGANVLTF
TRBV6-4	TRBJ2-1	CASSDEADSSYNEQFF
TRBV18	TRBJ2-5	CASSPPDRGEETQYF
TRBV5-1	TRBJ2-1	CASSEPLRKARGPYNEQFF
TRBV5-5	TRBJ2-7	CASSWGNRGRYEQYF
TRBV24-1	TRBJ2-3	CATSWGEDTQYF
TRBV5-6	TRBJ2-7	CASSLGHQRVYEQYF
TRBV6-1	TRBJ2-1	CASRAEILGSNEQFF
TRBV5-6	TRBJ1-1	CASGFGAITEAFF
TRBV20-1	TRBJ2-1	CSASLRLAEQFF
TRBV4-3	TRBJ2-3	CASSQEALAGITQYF
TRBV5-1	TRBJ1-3	CASTTGSGNTIYF
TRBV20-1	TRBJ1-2	CSARTGRANYGYTF
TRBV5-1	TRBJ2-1	CASSLGGTSGGSSYNEQFF
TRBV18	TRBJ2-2	CASSAGVNVNTGELFF
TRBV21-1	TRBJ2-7	CARGLAGRDEQYF
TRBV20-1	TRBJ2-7	CSVSGHNSYEQYF
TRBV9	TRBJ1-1	CATRPWQGRRGGEAFF
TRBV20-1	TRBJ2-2	CSARWPPGTGELFF
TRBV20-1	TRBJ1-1	CSARRTAEAFF
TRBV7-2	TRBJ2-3	CASSLNTNLKTDTQYF
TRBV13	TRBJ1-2	CASSRDIQRVYYGYTF
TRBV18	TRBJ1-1	CASSAIQGAFF
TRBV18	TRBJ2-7	CASSPQDRDEQYF
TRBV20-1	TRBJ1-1	CSARDPNRGRLNTEAFF
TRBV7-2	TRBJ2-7	CASSSFSHEQYF
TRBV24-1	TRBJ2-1	CATSDLQAGGTEQFF
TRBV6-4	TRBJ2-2	CASSDSIETGELFF
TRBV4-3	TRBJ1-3	CASSQDPSPGNTIYF
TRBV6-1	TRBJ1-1	CASSKRGMNTEAFF
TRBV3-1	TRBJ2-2	CASSQASGELFF
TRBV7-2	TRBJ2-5	CASSLELGPETQYF
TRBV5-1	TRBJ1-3	CASSPNGGSGNTIYF
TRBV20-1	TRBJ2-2	CSAPKSGSVTGELFF
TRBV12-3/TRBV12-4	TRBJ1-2	CASSFDSGYGYTF
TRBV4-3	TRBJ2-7	CASSQDDRGYEQYF
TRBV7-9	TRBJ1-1	CASSPDRRTEAFF
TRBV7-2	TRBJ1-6	CASSLRSRDDSPLHF
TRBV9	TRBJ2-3	CASSVVGNTQYF